This T cell receptor beta chain was profiled in a study of control samples from healthy donors and cancer patients. Clones were sequenced by immunoSEQ multiplex PCR, and TCRdb holds only the in-frame ones, with some missing. Among 400,000 to 450,000 clones listed, about nine tenths were seen once. Germline values: CDR1 LNHDA, CDR2 SQIVND (reference sequence). V shed 4 bases and J shed 4 bases, with 7 bases lying between them. The CDR3 sequence is 12 residues long. Material for sequencing was PBMCs. The rearrangement links TRBV19 to TRBJ1-2; unclear D gene. This clonotype originated in a man aged 40-49 years with head and neck cancer. The CDR3 here is CASSKLSYGYTF. DNA of the CDR3: TGTGCCAGTAGTAAACTAAGCTATGGCTACACCTTC.